This TCR beta chain is from a study of shared clonotypes between healthy human individuals. Profiled with immunoSEQ multiplex PCR; TCRdb holds only in-frame clones, not every one. The repertoire holds fewer than 600,000 clones, 70% to 80% seen once, with less than 15% in the top ten. This CDR3 is 11 amino acids long. The sequencing sample was made of PBMCs. This rearrangement joins TRBV21-1 to TRBJ1-4. TRBV21-1 is deemed a pseudogene. This TCR came from a woman in her 40s in good health. Some clones in this sample may be carry-over from other donors' samples. The CDR3 DNA is TGTGCCAGCAAAATCCTACTAGTGCTGTTTTTT. Its translation is CASKILLVLFF.